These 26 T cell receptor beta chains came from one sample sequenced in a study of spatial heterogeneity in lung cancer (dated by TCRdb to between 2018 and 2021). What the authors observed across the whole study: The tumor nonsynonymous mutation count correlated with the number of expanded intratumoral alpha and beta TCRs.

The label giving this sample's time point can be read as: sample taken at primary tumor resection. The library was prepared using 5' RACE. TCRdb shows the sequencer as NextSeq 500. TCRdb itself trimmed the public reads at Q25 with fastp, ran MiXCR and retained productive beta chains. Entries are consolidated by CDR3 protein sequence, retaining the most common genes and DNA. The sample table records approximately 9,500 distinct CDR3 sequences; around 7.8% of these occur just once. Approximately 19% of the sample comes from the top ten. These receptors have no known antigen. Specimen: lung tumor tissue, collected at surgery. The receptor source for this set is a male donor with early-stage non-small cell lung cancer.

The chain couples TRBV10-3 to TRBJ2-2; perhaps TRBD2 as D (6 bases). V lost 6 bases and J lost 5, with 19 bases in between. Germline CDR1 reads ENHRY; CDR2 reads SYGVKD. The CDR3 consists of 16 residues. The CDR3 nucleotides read TGTGCCATCAGCGGAGGCGGACCCGGAGGGACCGGGGAGCTGTTTTTT. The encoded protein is CAISGGGPGGTGELFF.

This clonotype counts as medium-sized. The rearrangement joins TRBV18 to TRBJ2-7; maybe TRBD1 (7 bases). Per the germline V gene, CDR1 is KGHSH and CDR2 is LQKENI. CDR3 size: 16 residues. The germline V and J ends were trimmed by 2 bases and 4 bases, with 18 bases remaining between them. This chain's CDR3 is CASSPGSRGQNYEQYF. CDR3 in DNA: TGTGCCAGCTCACCAGGGTCGCGGGGACAGAATTACGAGCAGTACTTC.

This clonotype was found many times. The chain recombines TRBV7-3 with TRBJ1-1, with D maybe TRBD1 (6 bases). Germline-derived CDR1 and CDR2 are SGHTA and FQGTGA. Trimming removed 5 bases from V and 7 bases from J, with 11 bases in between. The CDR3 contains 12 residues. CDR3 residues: CASSPTQGEAFF. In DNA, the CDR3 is TGTGCCAGCAGCCCAACACAGGGTGAAGCTTTCTTT.

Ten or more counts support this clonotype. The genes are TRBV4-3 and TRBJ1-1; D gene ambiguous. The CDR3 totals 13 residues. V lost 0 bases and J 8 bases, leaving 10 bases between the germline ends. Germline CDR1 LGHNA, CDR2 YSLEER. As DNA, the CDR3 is TGCGCCAGCAGCCAAGATGTAAAGGGAGAAGCTTTCTTT. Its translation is CASSQDVKGEAFF.

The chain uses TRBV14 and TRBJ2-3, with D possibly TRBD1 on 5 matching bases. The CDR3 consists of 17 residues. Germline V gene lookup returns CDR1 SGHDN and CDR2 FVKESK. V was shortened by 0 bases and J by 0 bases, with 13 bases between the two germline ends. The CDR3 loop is CASSQDKRGPSTDTQYF. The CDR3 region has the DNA TGTGCCAGCAGCCAAGATAAAAGGGGCCCCAGCACAGATACGCAGTATTTT.

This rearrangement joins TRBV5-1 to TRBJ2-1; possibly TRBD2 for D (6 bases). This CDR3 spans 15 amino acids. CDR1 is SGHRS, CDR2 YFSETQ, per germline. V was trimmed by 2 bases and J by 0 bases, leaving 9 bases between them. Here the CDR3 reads CASSLQDYSYNEQFF. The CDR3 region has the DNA TGCGCCAGCAGCTTACAGGACTACTCCTACAATGAGCAGTTCTTC. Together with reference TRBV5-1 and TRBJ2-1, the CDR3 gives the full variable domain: KAGVTQTPRYLIKTRGQQVTLSCSPISGHRSVSWYQQTPGQGLQFLFEYFSETQRNKGNFPGRFSGRQFSNSRSEMNVSTLELGDSALYLCASSLQDYSYNEQFFGPGTRLTVL.

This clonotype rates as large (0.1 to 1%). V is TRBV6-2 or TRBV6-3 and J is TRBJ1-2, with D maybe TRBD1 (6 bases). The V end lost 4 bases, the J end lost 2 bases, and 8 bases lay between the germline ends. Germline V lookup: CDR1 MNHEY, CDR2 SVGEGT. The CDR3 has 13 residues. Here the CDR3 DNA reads TGTGCCAGCAGTTGGGACACAAACTATGGCTACACCTTC. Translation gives CASSWDTNYGYTF.

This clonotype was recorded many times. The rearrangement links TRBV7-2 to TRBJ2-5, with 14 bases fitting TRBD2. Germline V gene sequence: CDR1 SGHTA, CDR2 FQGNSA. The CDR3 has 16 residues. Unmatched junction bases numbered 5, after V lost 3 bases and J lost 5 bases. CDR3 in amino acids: CASSFGLAGGRETQYF. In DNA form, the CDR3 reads TGTGCCAGCAGCTTCGGACTAGCGGGGGGAAGGGAGACCCAGTACTTC.

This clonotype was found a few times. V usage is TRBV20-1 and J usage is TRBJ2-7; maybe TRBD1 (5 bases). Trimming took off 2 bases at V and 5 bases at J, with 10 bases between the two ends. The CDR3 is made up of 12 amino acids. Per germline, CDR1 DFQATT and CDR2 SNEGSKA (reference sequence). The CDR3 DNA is TGCAGTGCTAGAAAACAGGCCCACGAGCAGTACTTC. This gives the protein CSARKQAHEQYF.

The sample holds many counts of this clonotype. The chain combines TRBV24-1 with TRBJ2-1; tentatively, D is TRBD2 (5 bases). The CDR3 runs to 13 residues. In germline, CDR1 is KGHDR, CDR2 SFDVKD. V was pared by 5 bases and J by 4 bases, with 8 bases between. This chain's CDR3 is CATSGTSYNEQFF. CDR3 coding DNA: TGTGCCACCAGTGGGACTTCGTACAATGAGCAGTTCTTC.

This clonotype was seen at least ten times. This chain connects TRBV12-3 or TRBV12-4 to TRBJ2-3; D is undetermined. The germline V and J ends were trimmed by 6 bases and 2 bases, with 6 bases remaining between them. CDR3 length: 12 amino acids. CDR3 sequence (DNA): TGTGCCAGCAGGGCGGACACAGATACGCAGTATTTT. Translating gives CASRADTDTQYF.

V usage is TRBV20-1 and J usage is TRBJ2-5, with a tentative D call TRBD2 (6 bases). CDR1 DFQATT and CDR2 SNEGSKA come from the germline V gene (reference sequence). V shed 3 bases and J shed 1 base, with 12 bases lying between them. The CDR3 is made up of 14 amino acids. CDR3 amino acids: CSARGTLIQETQYF. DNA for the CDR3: TGCAGTGCTAGGGGGACTCTCATCCAAGAGACCCAGTACTTC.

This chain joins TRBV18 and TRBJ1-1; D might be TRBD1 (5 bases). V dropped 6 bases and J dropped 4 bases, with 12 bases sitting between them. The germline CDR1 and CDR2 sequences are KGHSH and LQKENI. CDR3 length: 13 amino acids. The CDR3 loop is CASSSGQFTEAFF. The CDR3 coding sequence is TGTGCCAGCTCCTCGGGGCAGTTCACTGAAGCTTTCTTT.

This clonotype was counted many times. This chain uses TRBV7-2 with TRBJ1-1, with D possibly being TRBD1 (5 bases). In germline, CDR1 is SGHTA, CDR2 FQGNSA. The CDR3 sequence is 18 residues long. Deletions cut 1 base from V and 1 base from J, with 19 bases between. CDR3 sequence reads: CASSLEGKGSYRNTEAFF. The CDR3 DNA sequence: TGTGCCAGCAGCTTAGAGGGGAAGGGTAGCTATAGGAACACTGAAGCTTTCTTT.

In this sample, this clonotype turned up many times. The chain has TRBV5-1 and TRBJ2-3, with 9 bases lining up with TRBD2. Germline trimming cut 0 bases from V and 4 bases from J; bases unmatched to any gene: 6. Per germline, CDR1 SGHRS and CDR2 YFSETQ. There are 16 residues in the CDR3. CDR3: CASSLVAGGAPDTQYF. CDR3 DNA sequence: TGCGCCAGCAGCTTGGTGGCGGGAGGGGCCCCAGATACGCAGTATTTT.

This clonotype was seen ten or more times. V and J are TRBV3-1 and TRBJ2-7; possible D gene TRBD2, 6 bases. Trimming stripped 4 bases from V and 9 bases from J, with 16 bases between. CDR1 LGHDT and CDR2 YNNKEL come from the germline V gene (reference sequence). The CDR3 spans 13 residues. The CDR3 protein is CASSPLARTGQYF. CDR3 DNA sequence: TGTGCCAGCAGCCCACTAGCCCGAACAGGGCAGTACTTC.

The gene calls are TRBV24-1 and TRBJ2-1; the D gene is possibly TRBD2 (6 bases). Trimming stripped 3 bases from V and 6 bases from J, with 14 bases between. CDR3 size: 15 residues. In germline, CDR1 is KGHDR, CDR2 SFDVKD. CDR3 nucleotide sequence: TGTGCCACCAGTGATGGGACTCTGGGGACCAATGAGCAGTTCTTC. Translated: CATSDGTLGTNEQFF.

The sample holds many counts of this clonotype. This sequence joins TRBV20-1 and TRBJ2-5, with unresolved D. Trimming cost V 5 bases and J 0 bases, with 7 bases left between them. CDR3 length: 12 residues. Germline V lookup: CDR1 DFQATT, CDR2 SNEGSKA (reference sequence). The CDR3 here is CSAPVNQETQYF. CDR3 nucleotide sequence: TGCAGTGCTCCCGTGAACCAAGAGACCCAGTACTTC.

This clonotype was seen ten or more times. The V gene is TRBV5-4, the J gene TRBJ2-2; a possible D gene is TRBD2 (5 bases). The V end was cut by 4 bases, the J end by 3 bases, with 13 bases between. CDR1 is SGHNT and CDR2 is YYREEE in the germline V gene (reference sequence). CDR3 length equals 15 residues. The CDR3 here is CASSPRGADTGELFF. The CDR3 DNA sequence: TGTGCCAGCAGCCCTCGGGGAGCGGACACCGGGGAGCTGTTTTTT.

The CDR3 sequence: CASSLGTAWQPQHF. The CDR3, as DNA: TGTGCCAGCAGCTTAGGGACCGCTTGGCAGCCCCAGCATTTT. V usage is TRBV7-2 and J usage is TRBJ1-5; D is unclear. The length of the CDR3 is 14 residues. V was cut by 1 base and J by 7 bases, with 11 bases left in between. Germline assignment: CDR1 SGHTA and CDR2 FQGNSA.

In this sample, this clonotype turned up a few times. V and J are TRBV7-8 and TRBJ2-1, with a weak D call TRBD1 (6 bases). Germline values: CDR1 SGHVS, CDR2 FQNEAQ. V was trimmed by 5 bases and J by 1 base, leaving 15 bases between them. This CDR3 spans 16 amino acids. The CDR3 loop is CASSPRDTRSYNEQFF. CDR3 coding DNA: TGTGCCAGCAGCCCCCGGGACACACGGTCCTACAATGAGCAGTTCTTC.

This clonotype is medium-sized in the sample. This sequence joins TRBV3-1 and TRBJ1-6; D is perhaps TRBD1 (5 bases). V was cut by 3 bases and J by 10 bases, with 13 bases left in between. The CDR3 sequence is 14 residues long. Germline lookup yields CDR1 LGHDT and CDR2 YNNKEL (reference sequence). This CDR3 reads CASSQPGGGSPLHF. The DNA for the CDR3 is TGTGCCAGCAGCCAGCCCGGGGGAGGGTCACCCCTCCACTTT.

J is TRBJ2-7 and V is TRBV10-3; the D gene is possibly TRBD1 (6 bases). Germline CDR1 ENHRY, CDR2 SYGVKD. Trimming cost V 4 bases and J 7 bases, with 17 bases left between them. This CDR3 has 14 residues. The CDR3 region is CAISGTANQREQYF. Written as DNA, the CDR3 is TGTGCCATCAGTGGGACAGCGAACCAGAGGGAGCAGTACTTC.

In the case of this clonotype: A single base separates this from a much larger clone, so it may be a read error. CDR3: CVSSLVGPQSTQYF. For the CDR3, the DNA is TGCGTCAGCAGCTTGGTGGGCCCCCAGAGTACGCAGTATTTT. The chain links TRBV5-1 to TRBJ2-3; D remains ambiguous. Per germline, CDR1 SGHRS and CDR2 YFSETQ. This CDR3 has 14 amino acids.

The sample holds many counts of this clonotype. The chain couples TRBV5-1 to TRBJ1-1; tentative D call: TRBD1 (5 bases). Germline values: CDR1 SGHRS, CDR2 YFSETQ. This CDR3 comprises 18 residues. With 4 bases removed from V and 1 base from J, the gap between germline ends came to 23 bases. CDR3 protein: CASSPTVLAVLQNTEAFF. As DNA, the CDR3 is TGCGCCAGCAGCCCGACAGTCCTCGCAGTCCTTCAGAACACTGAAGCTTTCTTT.

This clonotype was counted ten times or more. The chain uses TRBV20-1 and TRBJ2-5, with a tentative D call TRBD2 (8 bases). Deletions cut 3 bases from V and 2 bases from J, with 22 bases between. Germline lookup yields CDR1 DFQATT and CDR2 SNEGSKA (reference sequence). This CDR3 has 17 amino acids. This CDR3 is CSASRKGASGQQETQYF. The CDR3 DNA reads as TGCAGTGCTAGTAGAAAGGGGGCTAGCGGGCAACAAGAGACCCAGTACTTC.